What follows is one TCR beta chain and its context. The record originates from a study of blood T cell repertoires in COVID-19. Study-level background: Specimens from acute and convalescent COVID-19 originated in the United States, Italy and Spain.

This CDR3 region has 12 residues. Germline V gives CDR1 SGHTA, CDR2 FQGTGA. V lost 1 base and J lost 7, with 5 bases in between. As originally analysed: Amplification with reference gene primers provided the estimates of nucleated cell counts. Here immunoSEQ multiplex PCR was the method, and the copy in TCRdb shows in-frame clones only, minus some. Clonal size and the V and J genes are those of that table, whereas D and trimming came from the DNA. The data show around 170,000 clones, with roughly nine tenths seen just once and under 5% held by the top ten. The clonotype originates from a woman in her sixties or seventies with acute or convalescent COVID-19. Sequenced sample: peripheral blood. V gene TRBV7-3 combines with J gene TRBJ2-1; D gene uncertain. CDR3: CASSLRENEQFF. DNA of the CDR3: TGTGCCAGCAGCTTAAGAGAAAATGAGCAGTTCTTC.